These 5 T cell receptor beta chains share one sample of origin, sequenced in a study of blood T cell repertoires in COVID-19. The protocol was immunoSEQ multiplex PCR, while the TCRdb copy is restricted to in-frame clones and leaves out a portion. The data hold about 220,000 clones, with 88% observed a single time. Sequenced: PBMCs or T cells enriched from blood (not recorded which). These receptors were collected from a woman aged 40 to 49 with acute COVID-19.

The chain combines TRBV2 with TRBJ2-3; 7 nucleotides agree with TRBD2. The CDR3 length is 13 residues. Trimming took 8 bases from V and 1 from J; bases not matched to a gene: 3. Germline-derived CDR1 and CDR2 are SNHLY and FYNNEI. Written as DNA, the CDR3 is TGTGCCAGCGGTGGGGGGGGCACAGATACGCAGTATTTT. Translation: CASGGGGTDTQYF.

The chain has TRBV5-1 and TRBJ2-3, with 14 bases matching TRBD2. V gave up 4 bases and J gave up 5 bases; unmatched junction bases: 9. This CDR3 is 17 amino acids long. CDR1 and CDR2 (germline): SGHRS, YFSETQ. In DNA form, the CDR3 reads TGCGCCAGCAGCCCGAGGACTAGCGGGGGGTCGGGAGATACGCAGTATTTT. The encoded protein is CASSPRTSGGSGDTQYF.

J is TRBJ2-2 and V is TRBV7-2, with 14 positions matching TRBD2. Trimming took 5 bases from V and 4 from J; bases not matched to a gene: 6. Germline V CDR1 and CDR2: SGHTA, FQGNSA. This CDR3 spans 17 amino acids. CDR3 bases: TGTGCCAGCAGCAAAGGGACTAGCGGGGGAGTCACCGGGGAGCTGTTTTTT. Protein: CASSKGTSGGVTGELFF.

This rearrangement joins TRBV19 to TRBJ1-2; D is uncertain. Per germline, CDR1 LNHDA and CDR2 SQIVND (reference sequence). The CDR3 spans 13 residues. V shed 0 bases and J shed 1 base, with 3 bases lying between them. CDR3 nucleotides: TGTGCCAGTAGTATAGACGGTAACTATGGCTACACCTTC. It codes for CASSIDGNYGYTF.

Only one count was recorded for this clone. The chain uses TRBV5-1 and TRBJ1-1, with a weak D call TRBD1 (5 bases). In germline, CDR1 is SGHRS, CDR2 YFSETQ. Trimming took off 0 bases at V and 4 bases at J, with 16 bases between the two ends. This CDR3 comprises 16 residues. The CDR3 spells CASSLGPRGRGTEAFF. Here the CDR3 DNA reads TGCGCCAGCAGCTTGGGCCCTAGGGGTAGGGGCACTGAAGCTTTCTTT.